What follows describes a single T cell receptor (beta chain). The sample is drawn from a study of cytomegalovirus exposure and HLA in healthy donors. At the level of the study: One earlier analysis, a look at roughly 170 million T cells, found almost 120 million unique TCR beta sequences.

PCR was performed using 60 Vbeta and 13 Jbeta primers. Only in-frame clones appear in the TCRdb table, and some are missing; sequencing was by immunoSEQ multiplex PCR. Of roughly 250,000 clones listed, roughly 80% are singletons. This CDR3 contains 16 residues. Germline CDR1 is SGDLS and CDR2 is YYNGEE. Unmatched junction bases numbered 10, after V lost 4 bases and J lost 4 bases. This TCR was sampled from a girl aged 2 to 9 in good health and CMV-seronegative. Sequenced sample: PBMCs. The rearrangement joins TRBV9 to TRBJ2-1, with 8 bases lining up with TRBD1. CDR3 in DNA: TGTGCCAGCAGCCAGGGGGCGTCGGGACTGTACAATGAGCAGTTCTTC. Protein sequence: CASSQGASGLYNEQFF.